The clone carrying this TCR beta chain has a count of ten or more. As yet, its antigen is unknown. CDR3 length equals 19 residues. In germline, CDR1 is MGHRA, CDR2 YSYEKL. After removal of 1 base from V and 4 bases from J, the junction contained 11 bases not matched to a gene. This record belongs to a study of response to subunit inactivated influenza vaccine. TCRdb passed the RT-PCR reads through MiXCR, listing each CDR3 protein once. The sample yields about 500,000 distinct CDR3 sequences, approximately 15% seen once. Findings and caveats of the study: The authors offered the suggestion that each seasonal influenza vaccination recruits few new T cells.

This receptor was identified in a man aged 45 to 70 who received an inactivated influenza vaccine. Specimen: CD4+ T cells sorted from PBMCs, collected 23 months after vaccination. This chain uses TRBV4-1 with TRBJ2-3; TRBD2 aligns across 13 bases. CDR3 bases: TGCGCCAGCAGCCAAGGAGTACTAGCGGGGGGGCCCGGTCCAGATACGCAGTATTTT. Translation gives CASSQGVLAGGPGPDTQYF.